What follows are 5 T cell receptor beta chains derived from one specimen sequenced in a study of cytomegalovirus exposure and HLA in healthy donors. The PCR employed 60 Vbeta primers together with 13 Jbeta primers. TCRdb's copy holds only in-frame clones and misses some; the assay was immunoSEQ multiplex PCR. Among about 150,000 clones, roughly 80% were seen once, and the ten largest hold 6% to 7.5%. The source material was PBMCs. All receptors come from a man aged 25-40 years in good health and CMV-seropositive.

The V and J genes are TRBV28 and TRBJ2-5, with 9 positions matching TRBD2. CDR1 is MDHEN and CDR2 is SYDVKM in the germline V gene. Trimming removed 5 bases from V and 4 bases from J; junction bases left unmatched: 11. There are 16 residues in the CDR3. The DNA of the CDR3 is TGTGCCAGCAGTCGCGATAGCGGGAGCGGGGGAGAGACCCAGTACTTC. It specifies CASSRDSGSGGETQYF.

The CDR3 region is CASRPRPVFYEQYF. DNA for the CDR3: TGTGCCAGCAGACCACGTCCGGTCTTCTACGAGCAGTACTTC. The chain has TRBV6-5 and TRBJ2-7; D remains ambiguous. CDR3 size: 14 residues. The ends were cut back, 6 bases at V and 3 bases at J, with 15 bases in the middle. The V gene's germline CDR1 is MNHEY and CDR2 SVGAGI.

The J gene is TRBJ2-1, the V gene TRBV16; perhaps TRBD2 as D (5 bases). V was trimmed by 3 bases and J by 0 bases, leaving 12 bases between them. The CDR3 has 16 residues. The germline gives CDR1 KGHSY, CDR2 FQNENV. The CDR3 spells CASSHPGSVSYNEQFF. The CDR3 bases are TGTGCCAGCAGCCACCCGGGGAGCGTCTCCTACAATGAGCAGTTCTTC.

The chain links TRBV6-6 to TRBJ1-1; weak D call: TRBD1 (6 bases). There are 15 residues in the CDR3. The germline CDR1 and CDR2 sequences are MNHNY and SVGAGI (reference sequence). The V end lost 2 bases, the J end lost 1 base, and 11 bases lay between the germline ends. CDR3 amino acids: CASSYTGTPNTEAFF. CDR3 DNA: TGTGCCAGCAGTTACACAGGGACGCCGAACACTGAAGCTTTCTTT.

The rearrangement joins TRBV2 to TRBJ2-5, with TRBD1 identical over 9 bases. V was clipped by 6 bases and J by 7 bases; unmatched bases: 9. CDR1 and CDR2 from the germline V gene are SNHLY and FYNNEI. CDR3 size: 14 residues. The CDR3 DNA reads as TGTGCCAGCAGACCCGGACAGGGGACGGGGACCCAGTACTTC. The encoded protein is CASRPGQGTGTQYF.